This T cell receptor beta chain came from a study of control samples from healthy donors and cancer patients. The protocol was immunoSEQ multiplex PCR, while the TCRdb copy is restricted to in-frame clones and leaves out a portion. This sample has roughly 120,000 clones, with roughly 95% found just once. This clone was seen just once. At one boundary the junction diverges from the germline segment, which might be a read error. Additional DNA sequences in this sample encode the identical CDR3. The CDR3 extends over 12 amino acids. CDR1 is MDHEN, CDR2 SYDVKM, per germline. This TCR derives from a man aged 30 to 39 in good health. The sequencing sample was made of blood. The chain has TRBV28 and TRBJ1-2; unclear D gene. Here the CDR3 reads CATNSLNYGYTF. CDR3 nucleotides: TGTGCCACCAACAGCCTTAACTATGGTTACACCTTC.